The 14 T cell receptor beta chains below were found in one sample sequenced in a study of blood T cell repertoires in COVID-19. Clones were read by immunoSEQ multiplex PCR, and TCRdb kept only the in-frame ones, dropping some. The sample lists about 69,000 clones, nearly 80% occurring once. Sequences were obtained from peripheral blood. The source is a human donor in a cohort sampled during active COVID-19.

The genes are TRBV3-1 (or the pseudogene TRBV3-2) and TRBJ2-7, with 10 positions matching TRBD1. The CDR3 totals 13 residues. V lost 6 bases and J lost 10; bases outside the gene matches: 9. Per the germline V gene, CDR1 is LGHDT and CDR2 is YNNKEL (reference sequence). The DNA for the CDR3 is TGTGCCAGCAGTTCCGGGACAGGGGTGTATCAGTACTTC. Protein: CASSSGTGVYQYF.

For this clone: The sample has other DNA sequences that encode this CDR3 too. This chain links TRBV6-5 with TRBJ1-1; tentatively, D is TRBD1 (6 bases). Trimming cost V 4 bases and J 1 base, with 10 bases left between them. Germline V gene sequence: CDR1 MNHEY, CDR2 SVGAGI. The CDR3 loop spans 14 amino acids. DNA of the CDR3: TGTGCCAGCAGTTCCTCGACAGGGAACACTGAAGCTTTCTTT. Protein sequence: CASSSSTGNTEAFF.

The chain employs TRBV28 and TRBJ2-7; 11 bases map to TRBD2. The germline V gene encodes CDR1 MDHEN and CDR2 SYDVKM. Trimming removed 4 bases from V and 4 bases from J; junction bases left unmatched: 9. CDR3 length equals 16 residues. The CDR3 sequence is CASSSIAGGPGYEQYF. CDR3 DNA: TGTGCCAGCAGTTCTATAGCGGGAGGGCCCGGTTACGAGCAGTACTTC. Using reference TRBV28 and TRBJ2-7 for the parts outside the CDR3, the full variable domain is DVKVTQSSRYLVKRTGEKVFLECVQDMDHENMFWYRQDPGLGLRLIYFSYDVKMKEKGDIPEGYSVSREKKERFSLILESASTNQTSMYLCASSSIAGGPGYEQYFGPGTRLTVT.

The chain joins TRBV18 to TRBJ2-5, with TRBD1 matching over 9 bases. The CDR3 loop spans 15 amino acids. Germline V gives CDR1 KGHSH, CDR2 LQKENI. The V and J ends lost 3 bases and 4 bases, in that order; junction bases with no gene match: 6. CDR3 residues: CASSPGTGRVETQYF. CDR3 coding DNA: TGTGCCAGCTCACCCGGGACAGGGAGAGTAGAGACCCAGTACTTC.

The gene calls are TRBV27 and TRBJ2-4; D may be TRBD2 (6 bases). This CDR3 has 19 residues. Germline CDR1 is MNHEY and CDR2 is SMNVEV (reference sequence). V lost 0 bases, J lost 2 bases, and 20 bases lay in between. CDR3 sequence (DNA): TGTGCCAGCAGTTTATCCCCTGCTAGCATGGGGGGAACCAAAAACATTCAGTACTTC. This gives the protein CASSLSPASMGGTKNIQYF.

The chain recombines TRBV11-2 with TRBJ2-7, with TRBD2 identical over 7 bases. This CDR3 is 15 amino acids long. The germline V gene has CDR1 SGHAT and CDR2 FQNNGV. Unmatched junction bases numbered 10, after V lost 5 bases and J lost 3 bases. CDR3 DNA: TGTGCCAGCAGCATTAGCGGGTCAACCCTCTACGAGCAGTACTTC. Amino acid sequence: CASSISGSTLYEQYF.

The rearrangement links TRBV24-1 to TRBJ2-3; no reliable D call. Germline loops: CDR1 KGHDR, CDR2 SFDVKD. Trimming shortened V by 5 bases and J by 3 bases, and 14 bases separated the two germline ends. CDR3 length: 15 residues. The CDR3 protein is CATSVGRDSTDTQYF. The CDR3, as DNA: TGTGCCACCAGTGTAGGCCGTGACTCGACAGATACGCAGTATTTT.

This clone qualifies as medium-sized. V usage is TRBV6-4 and J usage is TRBJ2-2; 8 bases fit TRBD2. The junction had 7 bases not matched to a gene; V was cut back by 5 bases and J by 5 bases. From germline, CDR1 is MRHNA and CDR2 SNTAGT. The CDR3 is 15 residues long. Written as DNA, the CDR3 is TGTGCCAGCAGTCCCGGGGGGGTCGATACCGGGGAGCTGTTTTTT. As protein: CASSPGGVDTGELFF.

Only a few counts were recorded for this clone. The chain has TRBV2 and TRBJ1-2, with 8 nucleotides matching TRBD1. CDR1 is SNHLY, CDR2 FYNNEI, per germline. The CDR3 sequence is 12 residues long. V gave up 7 bases and J gave up 8 bases; unmatched junction bases: 6. The CDR3 region is CASISDREGYTF. CDR3 DNA: TGTGCCAGCATTTCGGACAGGGAAGGCTACACCTTC.

The V gene is TRBV6-5, the J gene TRBJ2-7, with 8 bases aligning to TRBD1. V gave up 2 bases and J gave up 5 bases; unmatched junction bases: 5. Germline CDR1 reads MNHEY; CDR2 reads SVGAGI. This CDR3 has 14 amino acids. The CDR3 region has the DNA TGTGCCAGCAGTTACGGGACAGGTGGGGACGAGCAGTACTTC. Its protein product is CASSYGTGGDEQYF.

This chain joins TRBV11-3 and TRBJ2-2; D is perhaps TRBD1 (6 bases). Germline CDR1 SGHNT, CDR2 YENEEA. Deletions cut 5 bases from V and 4 bases from J, with 11 bases between. CDR3 length: 14 residues. The CDR3 DNA follows: TGTGCCAGCAGCCCAGGGGCGGGCACCGGGGAGCTGTTTTTT. Translated, it gives CASSPGAGTGELFF.

The chain recombines TRBV9 with TRBJ2-6, with D perhaps TRBD1 (6 bases). Looked up from germline, CDR1 is SGDLS and CDR2 is YYNGEE. The CDR3 is 15 amino acids. Trimming pared 3 bases from V and 2 bases from J, leaving 9 bases between. Here the CDR3 reads CASSENRAGANVLTF. DNA for the CDR3: TGTGCCAGCAGCGAAAACAGGGCTGGGGCCAACGTCCTGACTTTC.

The chain joins TRBV3-1 (or the pseudogene TRBV3-2) to TRBJ2-7; 9 bases match TRBD2. The CDR3 spans 15 residues. The germline gives CDR1 LGHDT, CDR2 YNNKEL (reference sequence). Losses at the gene ends were 3 bases for V and 2 bases for J; bases not matched to a gene: 5. CDR3 residues: CASSQQAGGPYEQYF. Written as DNA, the CDR3 is TGTGCCAGCAGCCAGCAAGCGGGAGGCCCCTACGAGCAGTACTTC.

V gene TRBV2 combines with J gene TRBJ1-4, with D uncertain. V was pared by 8 bases and J by 8 bases, with 12 bases between. Looked up from germline, CDR1 is SNHLY and CDR2 is FYNNEI. The CDR3 has 12 residues. The CDR3 loop is CASSNGREKLFF. CDR3 nucleotide sequence: TGTGCCAGCTCTAACGGGAGGGAAAAACTGTTTTTT.